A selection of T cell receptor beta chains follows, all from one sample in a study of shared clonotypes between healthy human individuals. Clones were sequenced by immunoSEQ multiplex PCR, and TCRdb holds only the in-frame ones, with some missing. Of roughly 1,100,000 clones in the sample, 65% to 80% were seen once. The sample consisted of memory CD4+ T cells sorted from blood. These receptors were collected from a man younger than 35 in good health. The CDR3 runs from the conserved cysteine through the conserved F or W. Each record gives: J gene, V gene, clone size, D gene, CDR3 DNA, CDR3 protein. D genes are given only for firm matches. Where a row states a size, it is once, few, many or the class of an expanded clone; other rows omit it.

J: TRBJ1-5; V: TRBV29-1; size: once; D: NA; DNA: TGCAGCGTTGTCGGGGGGTCTAGTCAGCCCCAGCATTTT; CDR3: CSVVGGSSQPQHF
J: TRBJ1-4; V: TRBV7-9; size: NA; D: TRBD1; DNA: TGTGCCAGCAGCCTGACAGGGGGAACGAAACTGTTTTTT; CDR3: CASSLTGGTKLFF
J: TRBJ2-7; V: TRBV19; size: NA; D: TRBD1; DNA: TGTGCCAGTAGTGCCCCGGGGACAGGGATCTACGAGCAGTACTTC; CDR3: CASSAPGTGIYEQYF
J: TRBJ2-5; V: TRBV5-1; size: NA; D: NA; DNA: TGCGCCAGCAGCCGATTGGGGCAGGGGCGAGAGACCCAGTACTTC; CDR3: CASSRLGQGRETQYF
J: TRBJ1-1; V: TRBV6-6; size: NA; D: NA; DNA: TGTGCCAGCAGGTCAAGGAGGTCGAACACTGAAGCTTTCTTT; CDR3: CASRSRRSNTEAFF
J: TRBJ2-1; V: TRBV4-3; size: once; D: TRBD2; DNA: TGCGCCAGCAGCCAACACCTAGCGGGTCTATACAATGAGCAGTTCTTC; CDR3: CASSQHLAGLYNEQFF
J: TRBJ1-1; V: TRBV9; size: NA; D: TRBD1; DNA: TGTGCCAGCAGCGGTCAACAGGGGGCGAACACTGAAGCTTTCTTT; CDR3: CASSGQQGANTEAFF
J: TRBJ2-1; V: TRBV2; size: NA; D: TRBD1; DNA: TGTGCCAGCAGTGTTAGGGGGACAGGGTCCTACAATGAGCAGTTCTTC; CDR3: CASSVRGTGSYNEQFF
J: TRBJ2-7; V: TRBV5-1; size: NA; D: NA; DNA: TGCGCCAGCAGCTTCCATTTCGCAGGGGACTACTCCTACGAGCAGTACTTC; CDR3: CASSFHFAGDYSYEQYF
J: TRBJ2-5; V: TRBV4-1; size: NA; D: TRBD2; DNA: TGCGCCAGCAGCCAAGGACTAGCGGGAAGAGAGACCCAGTACTTC; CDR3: CASSQGLAGRETQYF
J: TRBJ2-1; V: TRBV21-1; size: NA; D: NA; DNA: TGTGCCAGCAGCAAAGGCCCCTATAATCAGGTTCAAAGGGGCCGAGGAAGTGAGCAGTTCTTC; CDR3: CASSKGPYNQVQRGRGSEQFF
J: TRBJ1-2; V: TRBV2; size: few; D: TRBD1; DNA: TGTGCCAGCAGTGGGGACAGGGAGAACTATGGCTACACCTTC; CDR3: CASSGDRENYGYTF
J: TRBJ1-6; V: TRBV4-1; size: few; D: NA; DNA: TGCGCCAGCAGCCAGCTACAGGATAATTCACCCCTCCACTTT; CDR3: CASSQLQDNSPLHF
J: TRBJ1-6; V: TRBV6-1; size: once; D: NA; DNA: TGTGCCAGCAGTGGGGGGGGGAGCTCCTATAATTCACCCCTCCACTTT; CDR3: CASSGGGSSYNSPLHF
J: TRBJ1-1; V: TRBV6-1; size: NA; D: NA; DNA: TGTGCCATCAGCAGGGGGAACACTGAAGCTTTCTTT; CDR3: CAISRGNTEAFF
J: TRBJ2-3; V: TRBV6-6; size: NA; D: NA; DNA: TGTGCCAGCAGCCTCAGCACAGATACGCAGTATTTT; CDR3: CASSLSTDTQYF
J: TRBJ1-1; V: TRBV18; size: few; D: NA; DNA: TGTGCCAGCTCACCTTATCAACAGTCTGAAGCTTTCTTT; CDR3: CASSPYQQSEAFF
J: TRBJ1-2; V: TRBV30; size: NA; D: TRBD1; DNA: TGTGCCTGGAGTCCCGGGACAGGGGGCTATGGCTACACCTTC; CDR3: CAWSPGTGGYGYTF
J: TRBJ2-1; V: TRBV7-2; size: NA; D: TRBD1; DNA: TGTGCCAGCAGCTTAGAGCAGGGGGCTATTGAGCAGTTCTTC; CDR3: CASSLEQGAIEQFF
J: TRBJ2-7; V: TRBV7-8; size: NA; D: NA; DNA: TGTGCCAGCAGCACGGACAGTTTGAGCTCCTACGAGCAGTACTTC; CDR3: CASSTDSLSSYEQYF
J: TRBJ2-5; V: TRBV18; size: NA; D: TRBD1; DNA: TGTGCCAGCTCACCAGCAGGGGGCCCAGAGACCCAGTACTTC; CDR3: CASSPAGGPETQYF
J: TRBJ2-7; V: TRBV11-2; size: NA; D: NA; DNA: TGTGCCAGCAGCTTAGGTCCAGCCTCCTACGAGCAGTACTTC; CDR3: CASSLGPASYEQYF
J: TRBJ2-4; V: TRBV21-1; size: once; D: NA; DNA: TGTGCCAGCAGCAAAGAAGAACTAGCGTCGACCAAAAACATTCAGTACTTC; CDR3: CASSKEELASTKNIQYF
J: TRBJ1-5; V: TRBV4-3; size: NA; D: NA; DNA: TGCGCCAGCAGCCAAGATTACGGGGGTGGGAGCAATCAGCCCCAGCATTTT; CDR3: CASSQDYGGGSNQPQHF